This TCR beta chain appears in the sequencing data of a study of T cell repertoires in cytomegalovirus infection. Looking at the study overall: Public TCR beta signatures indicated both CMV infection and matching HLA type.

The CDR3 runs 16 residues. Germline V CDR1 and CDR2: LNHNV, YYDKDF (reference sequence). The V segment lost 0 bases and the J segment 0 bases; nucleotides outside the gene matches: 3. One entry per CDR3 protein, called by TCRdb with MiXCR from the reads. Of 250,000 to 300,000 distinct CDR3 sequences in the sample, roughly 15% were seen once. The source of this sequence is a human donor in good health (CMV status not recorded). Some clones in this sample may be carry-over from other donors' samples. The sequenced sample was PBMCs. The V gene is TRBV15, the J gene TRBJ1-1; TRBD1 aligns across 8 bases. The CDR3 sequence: CATSRDPGGVNTEAFF. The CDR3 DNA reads TGTGCCACCAGCAGAGATCCAGGGGGCGTGAACACTGAAGCTTTCTTT.